The clone carrying this T cell receptor beta chain was seen a single time. The data were taken from a study of technical replicates of blood from a handful of donors. Sequencing was performed with immunoSEQ multiplex PCR; in TCRdb, only in-frame clones are kept and a portion is missing. The repertoire includes about 73,000 clones, 90% of them detected once, and approximately 5% sits in the top ten. Material for sequencing was PBMCs. The clonotype was recovered from a human donor in good health. Some clones in this sample may be carry-over from other donors' samples.

The CDR3 nucleotides are TGTGCCAGCAGTTGGACTAGCGGCTCCTACAATGAGCAGTTCTTC. Translated, it gives CASSWTSGSYNEQFF. The chain uses TRBV28 and TRBJ2-1; 10 nucleotides match TRBD2. Germline-derived CDR1 and CDR2 are MDHEN and SYDVKM. V lost 4 bases and J lost 0; bases outside the gene matches: 0. The CDR3 covers 15 residues.